This entry describes one TCR beta chain. Its antigen is not identified. The data originate from a study of tumor-infiltrating lymphocytes in primary liver carcinoma. Study-level findings and limits: The use of bulk unsorted samples meant that CD4+ and CD8+ repertoires were not compared.

Germline DNA was also extracted, while the blood RNA originated from unsorted whole blood. Starting material of around 490 ng total RNA yielded TCR beta cDNA via a constant-region primer. Employing slightly modified ARM-PCR, three nested multiplex PCR rounds were run, and these gave rise to the TCR beta libraries. Investigators reported that the first two PCR rounds, at 10 cycles each, used TRBV1-TRBV30 forward primers with a C-beta reverse primer. TCRdb ran MiXCR on the multiplex PCR reads and lists one entry per CDR3 protein. The sample holds approximately 330,000 distinct CDR3 sequences, less than 75% seen once. The trim removed 7 bases at V and 1 base at J, leaving 9 bases unmatched. Per the germline V gene, CDR1 is MNHNS and CDR2 is SASEGT. This CDR3 contains 16 residues.

The receptor was isolated from a man in his forties with primary liver carcinoma and hepatitis B virus infection. V is TRBV6-1 and J is TRBJ2-3; TRBD2 matches at 9 bases. Sequenced: peripheral blood. The CDR3 protein is CASNAMWTSGTDTQYF. The CDR3 DNA reads TGTGCCAGCAATGCTATGTGGACTAGCGGCACAGATACGCAGTATTTT.